This TCR beta chain was profiled in a study of control samples from healthy donors and cancer patients (TCRdb year 2020). Taken from cysteine to phenylalanine, the CDR3 has 16 residues. The sequence is cut down to CDR3 DNA, 48 bases in frame from base 1. The germline V gene (reference sequence) gives CDR1 as LNHDA and CDR2 as SQIVND. The trim is 8 bases for V and 0 bases for J, with a gap of 18 bases between the germline ends. Regarding this clone: This receptor's antigen is unknown. Base qualities were left out, and no much larger clone turns up one base away.

The library came from the immunoSEQ multiplex PCR assay. TCRdb mirrors the immuneACCESS table, restricted to in-frame sequences. Some clones are absent from its copies; in checked studies, under half trace to an unresolved V gene, and the reason for the others is unknown. Across this sample there are 90,000 to 100,000 clones, with 90% seen only once. Over 3% of the sample comes from the top ten. This clonotype was sampled from a woman aged 18-29 years in good health. Sequencing used blood. The chain employs TRBV19 and TRBJ2-3; the D segment could be TRBD2, given 6 matching bases. In nucleotides, the sequence is TGTGCCAGTGGGGGACCTGGCGGGGTGAGCACAGATACGCAGTATTTT. It encodes CASGGPGGVSTDTQYF.